This T cell receptor beta chain was identified during a study of OX40 agonist ivuxolimab in advanced cancers. Trimming at V came to 2 bases and at J to 4 bases, leaving 8 bases not matched to a gene. This CDR3 has 16 amino acids. Looked up from germline, CDR1 is SEHNR and CDR2 is FQNEAQ (reference sequence). In its sample, this clone was seen once. Generated by immunoSEQ multiplex PCR, the TCRdb table keeps only in-frame clones and is missing some. The sample shows 55,000 to 70,000 clones, 86% of them seen only once. V usage is TRBV7-9 and J usage is TRBJ2-7; 10 bases match TRBD1. This TCR was recovered from an adult with an advanced solid tumor such as melanoma, head and neck, liver or kidney cancer. This sample comprised CD4+ or CD8+ T cells sorted from blood, obtained in a trial of the OX40 agonist ivuxolimab. This CDR3 is CASSLFGTGDLYEQYF. The CDR3 DNA follows: TGTGCCAGCAGCTTATTTGGGACAGGGGATCTTTACGAGCAGTACTTC.